Below are 17 T cell receptor beta chains sequenced from a single sample in a study of T cells in Graves' hyperthyroidism and ophthalmopathy. Regions amplified from RNA transcripts were the TCR beta CDR3 regions. RT-PCR in the first round (using the HTBI primer set) targeted the TCR CDR3. TCRdb passed the multiplex PCR reads through MiXCR, listing each CDR3 protein once. The sample holds some 800,000 distinct CDR3 sequences, 38% seen once. The sample was blood. These receptors all stem from a young man with Graves' hyperthyroidism.

The chain has TRBV9 and TRBJ2-7; no clear D gene. The tail of the sequence fits TRBJ2-1 better, so the J call may be wrong. CDR1 SGDLS and CDR2 YYNGEE come from the germline V gene. There are 10 residues in the CDR3. The CDR3 coding sequence is TGTGCCAGCAGCGGGACTGAGCAGTTCTTC. It is translated as CASSGTEQFF.

This rearrangement joins TRBV12-3 or TRBV12-4 to TRBJ2-2, with a weak D call TRBD2 (6 bases). Trimming shortened V by 3 bases and J by 8 bases, and 16 bases separated the two germline ends. This CDR3 region has 15 residues. The CDR3 reads CASSFALPGEGELFF. The DNA for the CDR3 is TGTGCCAGCAGTTTTGCCCTACCGGGGGAAGGGGAGCTGTTTTTT.

This clonotype was observed many times. The chain carries TRBV10-3 and TRBJ1-2; a possible D gene is TRBD1 (6 bases). CDR1 is ENHRY, CDR2 SYGVKD, per germline. Trimming removed 2 bases from V and 8 bases from J, with 12 bases in between. The CDR3 runs 13 residues. The CDR3 reads CAISEEGGGGYTF. In nucleotides, the CDR3 is TGTGCCATCAGTGAGGAGGGGGGAGGCGGCTACACCTTC.

The chain is built from TRBV12-3 or TRBV12-4 and TRBJ1-1; no clear D gene. Deletions cut 8 bases from V and 5 bases from J, with 15 bases between. The CDR3 covers 13 residues. CDR3 loop: CASGRERRTEAFF. CDR3 DNA: TGTGCCAGCGGCAGAGAGAGACGAACTGAAGCTTTCTTT.

The chain recombines TRBV29-1 with TRBJ1-2; D not resolved. The CDR3 loop spans 12 amino acids. CDR1 is SQVTM and CDR2 is ANQGSEA in the germline V gene. V lost 8 bases, J lost 3 bases, and 13 bases lay in between. CDR3 residues: CSLDGSDYGYTF. The CDR3 bases are TGCAGCTTGGACGGATCCGACTATGGCTACACCTTC.

This clonotype has only a few counts. The V gene is TRBV12-3 or TRBV12-4, the J gene TRBJ1-5; D remains unclear. V was shortened by 2 bases and J by 3 bases, with 8 bases between the two germline ends. CDR3 size: 14 residues. This CDR3 reads CASSLTSHNQPQHF. CDR3 DNA: TGTGCCAGCAGTTTAACCAGTCACAATCAGCCCCAGCATTTT.

On this clonotype: This may come from a read error, since a much larger clone is one base off. This chain connects TRBV10-3 to TRBJ2-7, with 8 bases matching TRBD1. Per the germline V gene, CDR1 is ENHRY and CDR2 is SYGVKD. The CDR3 is 14 amino acids. V shed 2 bases, J shed 7 bases, and the junction held 7 bases outside the gene matches. The CDR3 bases are TGTGCCATCAGTGAGCCGGACAGGGCTGCTGAGCAGTACTTC. Residues: CAISEPDRAAEQYF.

This clonotype has just a few counts. This chain links TRBV4-2 with TRBJ1-5; possible D gene TRBD1, 6 bases. This CDR3 contains 14 residues. Trimming took 0 bases from V and 9 from J, leaving 12 bases between them. CDR1 is LGHNA, CDR2 YNFKEQ, per germline. The CDR3 DNA is TGTGCCAGCAGCCAAGATCGTTGGGGGCTGCCCCAGCATTTT. It is translated as CASSQDRWGLPQHF.

This clonotype was picked up many times. V usage is TRBV24-1 and J usage is TRBJ1-5; tentative D call: TRBD1 (5 bases). Germline CDR1 reads KGHDR; CDR2 reads SFDVKD. There are 13 residues in the CDR3. The V gene lost 12 bases and the J gene lost 5 bases, with 16 bases spanning the gap. The DNA of the CDR3 is TGTGCCGTTCAACAGGAGTCCTATCAGCCCCAGCATTTT. It encodes CAVQQESYQPQHF.

As regards this clonotype: A much more abundant neighbour one base away suggests this may be a read error. The V gene is TRBV29-1, the J gene TRBJ2-5, with D possibly matching TRBD2 (5 bases). Trimming shortened V by 7 bases and J by 0 bases, and 18 bases separated the two germline ends. Germline assignment: CDR1 SQVTM and CDR2 ANQGSEA. The CDR3 length is 15 residues. This CDR3 is CSGRGPRLNQETQYF. DNA for the CDR3: TGCAGCGGTCGTGGGCCCAGACTAAACCAAGAGACCCAGTACTTC. The entire variable domain, with the rest obtained from reference TRBV29-1 and TRBJ2-5, is as follows: SAVISQKPSRDICQRGTSLTIQCQVDSQVTMMFWYRQQPGQSLTLIATANQGSEATYESGFVIDKFPISRPNLTFSTLTVSNMSPEDSSIYLCSGRGPRLNQETQYFGPGTRLLVL.

This clonotype was found many times. The rearrangement links TRBV7-2 to TRBJ2-7; tentative D call: TRBD1 (6 bases). Between the trimmed V and J ends, which lost 0 bases and 2 bases, there was a span of 8 bases. Germline-derived CDR1 and CDR2 are SGHTA and FQGNSA. CDR3 length: 14 residues. The CDR3 protein is CASSLAPGAYEQYF. DNA of the CDR3: TGTGCCAGCAGCTTAGCCCCAGGGGCCTACGAGCAGTACTTC. Together with reference TRBV7-2 and TRBJ2-7, the CDR3 gives the full variable domain: GAGVSQSPSNKVTEKGKDVELRCDPISGHTALYWYRQSLGQGLEFLIYFQGNSAPDKSGLPSDRFSAERTGGSVSTLTIQRTQQEDSAVYLCASSLAPGAYEQYFGPGTRLTVT.

Here the CDR3 DNA reads TGTGCCAGCAGCCCCTTGGACAGGGGCTCCTACGAGCAGTACTTC. This gives the protein CASSPLDRGSYEQYF. This chain links TRBV14 with TRBJ2-7; 9 bases line up with TRBD1. The V and J ends lost 4 bases and 0 bases, in that order; junction bases with no gene match: 4. There are 15 residues in the CDR3. From germline, CDR1 is SGHDN and CDR2 FVKESK.

The rearrangement uses TRBV6-5 and TRBJ1-5; tentatively, D is TRBD1 (6 bases). V lost 8 bases to trimming and J lost 0 bases, with 14 bases between them. CDR3 length: 15 amino acids. The germline gives CDR1 MNHEY, CDR2 SVGAGI. The CDR3 region has the DNA TGTGCCAGCGGCCCACAGGGAGATAGCAATCAGCCCCAGCATTTT. Translating gives CASGPQGDSNQPQHF.

The CDR3 sequence is CAISSGGRNTEAFF. The CDR3 nucleotides read TGTGCCATCAGTAGCGGGGGACGGAACACTGAAGCTTTCTTT. The chain uses TRBV10-3 and TRBJ1-1, with D possibly being TRBD1 (5 bases). Trimming pared 5 bases from V and 1 base from J, leaving 11 bases between. The CDR3 loop spans 14 amino acids. The germline V gene has CDR1 ENHRY and CDR2 SYGVKD.

V and J are TRBV20-1 and TRBJ1-1; D is undetermined. The V gene's germline CDR1 is DFQATT and CDR2 SNEGSKA (reference sequence). V lost 6 bases and J lost 2, with 22 bases in between. This CDR3 is 16 amino acids long. Written as DNA, the CDR3 is TGCAGTGCCAACCCACCCCCCGGGGATAGAAACACTGAAGCTTTCTTT. This translates into CSANPPPGDRNTEAFF.

The gene calls are TRBV7-2 and TRBJ1-6, with a weak D call TRBD1 (5 bases). CDR3 length: 15 amino acids. Germline CDR1 and CDR2: SGHTA and FQGNSA. The V end lost 6 bases, the J end lost 5 bases, and 14 bases lay between the germline ends. The CDR3 nucleotides read TGTGCCAGCAGTTCCACAGGCGGCAATAATTCACCCCTCCACTTT. This sequence encodes CASSSTGGNNSPLHF.

The chain employs TRBV25-1 and TRBJ1-6; possibly TRBD1 for D (6 bases). The CDR3 loop spans 13 amino acids. Germline V gives CDR1 MGHDK, CDR2 SYGVNS. Trimming left V 8 bases short and J 12 bases short, with 17 bases between. The CDR3: CASSEQGKGPLHF. The CDR3 DNA reads TGTGCCAGCTCGGAACAGGGAAAAGGACCCCTCCACTTT.